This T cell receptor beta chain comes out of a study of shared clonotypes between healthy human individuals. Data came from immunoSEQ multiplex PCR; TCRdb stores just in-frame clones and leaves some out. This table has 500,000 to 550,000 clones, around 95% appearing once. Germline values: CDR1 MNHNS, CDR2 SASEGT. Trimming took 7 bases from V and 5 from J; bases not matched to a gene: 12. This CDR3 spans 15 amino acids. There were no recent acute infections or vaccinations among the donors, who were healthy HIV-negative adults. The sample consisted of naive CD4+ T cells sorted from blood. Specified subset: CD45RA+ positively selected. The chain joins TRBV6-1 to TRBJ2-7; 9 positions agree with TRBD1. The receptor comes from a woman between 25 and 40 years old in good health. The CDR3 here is CASTTPGTGFNEQYF. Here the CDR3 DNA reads TGTGCCAGCACCACCCCCGGGACAGGGTTCAACGAGCAGTACTTC.